This TCR beta chain originates from a study of OX40 agonist ivuxolimab in advanced cancers. Study observations and caveats: A proportion of nonresponders additionally exhibited low normalized T-cell clonal expansion.

TCRdb keeps only in-frame clones here, not all; method: immunoSEQ multiplex PCR. The sample includes about 37,000 clones, roughly 90% of them seen just once. The V gene end was trimmed by 1 base and the J gene end by 4 bases; junction bases not matched to a gene: 6. Germline-derived CDR1 and CDR2 are MDHEN and SYDVKM. CDR3 length equals 15 residues. With regard to this clone: The target antigen is unknown.

J is TRBJ2-7 and V is TRBV28; 8 positions match TRBD2. This material consisted of CD4+ or CD8+ T cells sorted from blood, taken in a trial of the OX40 agonist ivuxolimab. The receptor comes from an adult with an advanced solid tumor such as melanoma, head and neck, liver or kidney cancer. In nucleotides, the CDR3 is TGTGCCAGCAGTTTATTACGGGAGGGACCTTACGAGCAGTACTTC. Its translation: CASSLLREGPYEQYF.